Sequencing of this TCR beta chain was carried out in a study of CD8+ T cells in alopecia areata. CDR1 GTSNPN and CDR2 SVGIG come from the germline V gene (reference sequence). Losses at the gene ends were 3 bases for V and 6 bases for J; bases not matched to a gene: 4. The CDR3 sequence is 13 residues long. Reverse transcribed after extraction, RNA yielded cDNA as the sequencing template. Assay: immunoSEQ multiplex PCR; the TCRdb copy retains only in-frame clones and omits some. The sample shows about 200,000 clones, over 55% of them seen only once. Treatment denoted: oral pan-JAK inhibitor, 5-10 mg twice daily.

The origin of this receptor is a human donor with alopecia areata. This specimen consisted of CD4+ T cells sorted from blood, obtained at week 24, from a patient treated with tofacitinib. The V and J genes are TRBV30 and TRBJ2-3, with 9 bases fitting TRBD2. The CDR3: CAWRRGGSDTQYF. CDR3 DNA: TGTGCCTGGAGGCGGGGGGGGTCGGATACGCAGTATTTT.